The 23 T cell receptor beta chains in this list originate from one sample, sequenced in a study of PD-1 blockade in classical Hodgkin lymphoma. The table came from immunoSEQ multiplex PCR; TCRdb's copy has only in-frame clones and leaves some out. The sample carries about 9,500 clones, approximately 88% recorded once. Time point meaning: cycle 4 day 1 (C4D1), after around six weeks of nivolumab. No patient escaped relapse after autologous stem cell transplantation, and brentuximab vedotin exposure varied. Magnetic negative selection was used to purify CD4+ T cells from PBMCs that had been thawed. This material consisted of CD4+ T cells from blood, taken before the fourth cycle of nivolumab. Receptors originate from a human donor with classical Hodgkin lymphoma.

This clone appeared a single time. CDR3 coding DNA: TGCGCCAGCAGCTTCACAGGTCAAGAGACCCAGTACTTC. Protein product: CASSFTGQETQYF. The chain joins TRBV5-1 to TRBJ2-5; possible D gene TRBD1, 5 bases. This CDR3 comprises 13 residues. Germline V gene data show CDR1 as SGHRS and CDR2 as YFSETQ. Between the trimmed V and J ends, which lost 2 bases and 2 bases, there was a span of 7 bases.

The chain has TRBV4-3 and TRBJ2-7, with TRBD2 identical over 8 bases. CDR3 length: 15 amino acids. Germline V gives CDR1 LGHNA, CDR2 YSLEER. V shed 0 bases, J shed 3 bases, and the junction held 4 bases outside the gene matches. CDR3 nucleotide sequence: TGCGCCAGCAGCCAAGAAGGCGGGGGGAGCTACGAGCAGTACTTC. Encoded protein: CASSQEGGGSYEQYF.

The V call is TRBV5-1, the J call TRBJ2-6; D is ambiguous. V dropped 2 bases and J dropped 2 bases, with 5 bases sitting between them. The CDR3 has 14 residues. Per germline, CDR1 SGHRS and CDR2 YFSETQ. The CDR3 sequence is CASSFETGANVLTF. CDR3 nucleotides: TGCGCCAGCAGCTTTGAGACTGGGGCCAACGTCCTGACTTTC.

The chain recombines TRBV7-2 with TRBJ2-1, with D tentatively TRBD1 (6 bases). The CDR3 is made up of 17 amino acids. V dropped 5 bases and J dropped 3 bases, with 20 bases sitting between them. The germline V gene has CDR1 SGHTA and CDR2 FQGNSA. DNA of the CDR3: TGTGCCAGCAGCCGGGTGGTGACAGGAGTCCACTACAATGAGCAGTTCTTC. Protein product: CASSRVVTGVHYNEQFF. The variable domain in full, with the rest retrieved from reference TRBV7-2 and TRBJ2-1, is GAGVSQSPSNKVTEKGKDVELRCDPISGHTALYWYRQSLGQGLEFLIYFQGNSAPDKSGLPSDRFSAERTGGSVSTLTIQRTQQEDSAVYLCASSRVVTGVHYNEQFFGPGTRLTVL.

The gene calls are TRBV2 and TRBJ1-5; D might be TRBD1 (5 bases). The CDR3 has 13 amino acids. Germline V gene sequence: CDR1 SNHLY, CDR2 FYNNEI. V was pared by 6 bases and J by 7 bases, with 13 bases between. The CDR3 protein is CASRARVRQPQHF. In DNA form, the CDR3 reads TGTGCCAGCAGGGCCAGGGTAAGGCAGCCCCAGCATTTT.

J is TRBJ2-5 and V is TRBV18; 8 bases are shared with TRBD1. With 5 bases clipped from V and 2 bases from J, the junction kept 4 bases outside the gene matches. Per the germline V gene, CDR1 is KGHSH and CDR2 is LQKENI. The CDR3 is 14 amino acids. The CDR3 sequence: CASSEWTGQETQYF. Here the CDR3 DNA reads TGTGCCAGCTCAGAATGGACAGGGCAAGAGACCCAGTACTTC.

The chain employs TRBV7-9 and TRBJ2-7; no clear D. Trimming removed 4 bases from V and 3 bases from J, with 10 bases in between. The CDR3 extends over 13 amino acids. Per the germline V gene, CDR1 is SEHNR and CDR2 is FQNEAQ (reference sequence). In nucleotides, the CDR3 is TGTGCCAGCAGCTCCCTGGGGTACTACGAGCAGTACTTC. Amino acid sequence: CASSSLGYYEQYF.

The J gene is TRBJ2-2, the V gene TRBV19; 8 bases align to TRBD1. Germline V gene lookup returns CDR1 LNHDA and CDR2 SQIVND (reference sequence). J was trimmed by 5 bases and V by 4 bases; bases with no gene match: 12. The CDR3 sequence is 17 residues long. The CDR3 DNA is TGTGCCAGTAGTAAACCTACAGGGGGGTTTTATACCGGGGAGCTGTTTTTT. This sequence encodes CASSKPTGGFYTGELFF. The whole variable domain, remainder taken from reference TRBV19 and TRBJ2-2, is DGGITQSPKYLFRKEGQNVTLSCEQNLNHDAMYWYRQDPGQGLRLIYYSQIVNDFQKGDIAEGYSVSREKKESFPLTVTSAQKNPTAFYLCASSKPTGGFYTGELFFGEGSRLTVL.

This chain links TRBV5-1 with TRBJ2-6, with D possibly TRBD2 on 7 matching bases. Germline lookup yields CDR1 SGHRS and CDR2 YFSETQ. Trimming cost V 4 bases and J 2 bases, with 10 bases left between them. This CDR3 has 15 residues. This CDR3 is CASSGEGAGANVLTF. The CDR3 DNA sequence: TGCGCCAGCAGCGGGGAGGGGGCTGGGGCCAACGTCCTGACTTTC. Together with reference TRBV5-1 and TRBJ2-6, the CDR3 gives the full variable domain: KAGVTQTPRYLIKTRGQQVTLSCSPISGHRSVSWYQQTPGQGLQFLFEYFSETQRNKGNFPGRFSGRQFSNSRSEMNVSTLELGDSALYLCASSGEGAGANVLTFGAGSRLTVL.

This clone was seen a few times. This rearrangement joins TRBV2 to TRBJ2-3; tentative D call: TRBD1 (5 bases). Trimming took off 5 bases at V and 0 bases at J, with 9 bases between the two ends. Germline V CDR1 and CDR2: SNHLY, FYNNEI. The CDR3 contains 14 residues. CDR3 nucleotides: TGTGCCAGCAGTAAGGGGCTGAGCACAGATACGCAGTATTTT. It yields the protein CASSKGLSTDTQYF.

The chain combines TRBV28 with TRBJ2-7, with D tentatively TRBD1 or TRBD2 (6 bases each). The germline gives CDR1 MDHEN, CDR2 SYDVKM. This CDR3 comprises 16 residues. Trimming pared 3 bases from V and 2 bases from J, leaving 17 bases between. The CDR3 bases are TGTGCCAGCAGTTTTGACGGCGGGGACACCCCCTACGAGCAGTACTTC. Translation gives CASSFDGGDTPYEQYF.

The chain uses TRBV27 and TRBJ2-2, with D uncertain. Germline V gene sequence: CDR1 MNHEY, CDR2 SMNVEV (reference sequence). The CDR3 is 13 residues long. V dropped 2 bases and J dropped 3 bases, with 4 bases sitting between them. In nucleotides, the CDR3 is TGTGCCAGCAGTTTAATTGACACCGGGGAGCTGTTTTTT. Its translation is CASSLIDTGELFF.

The CDR3 protein is CASSPLGQGSNQPQHF. CDR3 in DNA: TGTGCCAGCTCACCACTTGGACAGGGTAGCAATCAGCCCCAGCATTTT. This chain uses TRBV18 with TRBJ1-5; TRBD1 matches at 8 bases. CDR1 and CDR2 from the germline V gene are KGHSH and LQKENI. The CDR3 has 16 residues. The V gene end was trimmed by 1 base and the J gene end by 0 bases; junction bases not matched to a gene: 2.

The gene calls are TRBV11-2 and TRBJ1-2; 12 bases line up with TRBD1. Germline V CDR1 and CDR2: SGHAT, FQNNGV. J lost 3 bases, V lost 5 bases, and 4 bases had no gene match. The CDR3 runs to 15 residues. CDR3 DNA sequence: TGTGCCAGCAGCCCCCGGGACAGGGGGCACTATGGCTACACCTTC. This encodes CASSPRDRGHYGYTF.

The rearrangement joins TRBV7-2 to TRBJ2-3, with D perhaps TRBD1 or TRBD2 (5 bases each). V dropped 1 base and J dropped 0 bases, with 14 bases sitting between them. The CDR3 extends over 17 amino acids. CDR1 is SGHTA, CDR2 FQGNSA, per germline. The CDR3 is CASSLVLGDASTDTQYF. The CDR3 nucleotides read TGTGCCAGCAGCTTAGTGTTGGGGGACGCTAGCACAGATACGCAGTATTTT.

This CDR3 is CASSLGSTAKNIQYF. CDR3 nucleotide sequence: TGTGCCAGCAGCTTAGGAAGTACTGCCAAAAACATTCAGTACTTC. The chain is built from TRBV7-3 and TRBJ2-4; D is unclear. Germline lookup yields CDR1 SGHTA and CDR2 FQGTGA. V gave up 2 bases and J gave up 1 base, with 9 bases separating them. The CDR3 is 15 amino acids.

The J gene is TRBJ2-1, the V gene TRBV18; 9 bases align to TRBD2. CDR3 size: 17 residues. CDR1 KGHSH and CDR2 LQKENI come from the germline V gene. The V segment lost 1 base and the J segment 1 base; nucleotides outside the gene matches: 5. The CDR3 nucleotides are TGTGCCAGCTCACCACTAGCGGGAGTCGGATCCTACAATGAGCAGTTCTTC. It encodes CASSPLAGVGSYNEQFF.

This sequence joins TRBV5-4 and TRBJ2-7; tentatively, D is TRBD2 (5 bases). Germline V lookup: CDR1 SGHNT, CDR2 YYREEE (reference sequence). Trimming pared 4 bases from V and 2 bases from J, leaving 22 bases between. The CDR3 has 17 residues. CDR3 nucleotide sequence: TGTGCCAGCAGCCGCTTCCAGGCCGATAAGGAGGCCTACGAGCAGTACTTC. This gives the protein CASSRFQADKEAYEQYF.

V usage is TRBV19 and J usage is TRBJ1-4; TRBD1 might be the D (6 bases). The CDR3 extends over 17 amino acids. The germline V gene has CDR1 LNHDA and CDR2 SQIVND (reference sequence). With 5 bases removed from V and 0 bases from J, the gap between germline ends came to 16 bases. The CDR3, as DNA: TGTGCCAGTAGTGAGCGGGGGCCCCCTGCAACTAATGAAAAACTGTTTTTT. It specifies CASSERGPPATNEKLFF. Drawing the rest from reference TRBV19 and TRBJ1-4, the complete variable domain is DGGITQSPKYLFRKEGQNVTLSCEQNLNHDAMYWYRQDPGQGLRLIYYSQIVNDFQKGDIAEGYSVSREKKESFPLTVTSAQKNPTAFYLCASSERGPPATNEKLFFGSGTQLSVL.

The V call is TRBV4-3, the J call TRBJ2-7; no reliable D call. From germline, CDR1 is LGHNA and CDR2 YSLEER. The CDR3 runs to 15 residues. Trimming removed 4 bases from V and 3 bases from J, with 16 bases in between. The CDR3, as DNA: TGCGCCAGCAGCCCCAAGATAGGAACAGACTACGAGCAGTACTTC. This sequence encodes CASSPKIGTDYEQYF.

This chain connects TRBV5-1 to TRBJ2-5; no reliable D call. Germline assignment: CDR1 SGHRS and CDR2 YFSETQ. The CDR3 is made up of 12 amino acids. V lost 4 bases and J lost 4, with 8 bases in between. CDR3 DNA: TGCGCCAGCAGCCAGGATTCAGAGACCCAGTACTTC. It translates to CASSQDSETQYF.

J is TRBJ1-5 and V is TRBV14; unclear D gene. Germline CDR1 SGHDN, CDR2 FVKESK. This CDR3 is 13 amino acids long. V dropped 3 bases and J dropped 4 bases, with 7 bases sitting between them. Written as DNA, the CDR3 is TGTGCCAGCAGCCAGACATTGAATCAGCCCCAGCATTTT. Encoded protein: CASSQTLNQPQHF. The full variable domain, its missing parts supplied by reference TRBV14 and TRBJ1-5, is EAGVTQFPSHSVIEKGQTVTLRCDPISGHDNLYWYRRVMGKEIKFLLHFVKESKQDESGMPNNRFLAERTGGTYSTLKVQPAELEDSGVYFCASSQTLNQPQHFGDGTRLSIL.

The genes are TRBV7-2 and TRBJ2-5, with D possibly called TRBD1 or TRBD2 (5 bases each). Germline-derived CDR1 and CDR2 are SGHTA and FQGNSA. The V gene lost 5 bases and the J gene lost 2 bases, with 18 bases spanning the gap. The CDR3 has 16 amino acids. CDR3 DNA sequence: TGTGCCAGCAGCCGACCCGGGACGGTCATACAAGAGACCCAGTACTTC. Protein product: CASSRPGTVIQETQYF.